This TCR beta chain originates from a study of monozygotic twins with inflammatory bowel disease. Study observations and caveats: Separate T cell subtypes could not be resolved from one another. Concordance status among twins (concordant versus discordant) showed no link to repertoire similarity, possibly from limited power.

Worth noting for this clonotype: Its matching antigen is unknown.

The unique tags termed UMIs, each holding a 6-nucleotide sample barcode, were added by means of template switching. From the 5' RACE reads, TCRdb lists one entry per CDR3 protein and no DNA. The repertoire table contains 330,000 or so distinct CDR3 sequences. Investigators extracted total RNA from whole blood and did not sort T cells. Sequenced sample: blood. The clonotype was recovered from a human donor with ulcerative colitis or Crohn's disease, or a healthy co-twin of an affected twin (not recorded which).

The CDR3 sequence: CASSYNRGFLSTEAFF. The chain joins TRBV6-2 or TRBV6-3 to TRBJ1-1; TCRdb calls TRBD1, which cannot be checked without DNA. Germline loops: CDR1 MNHEY, CDR2 SVGEGT. The CDR3 covers 16 residues.